The rows below give T cell receptor beta chains drawn from one sample of a study of T cells in Graves' hyperthyroidism and ophthalmopathy. One entry per CDR3 protein, called by TCRdb with MiXCR from the multiplex PCR reads. The sample yields under 300,000 distinct CDR3 sequences, approximately 13% seen once. Specimen: blood. All receptors derive from a woman aged 40-49 years with Graves' hyperthyroidism. Each CDR3 is given with its conserved first and last residue. Each record gives: CDR3 protein, CDR3 DNA, V gene, J gene, D gene, clone size. A D gene is named only where the DNA matches it firmly. Rows give clone size only sometimes, using once, few, many, or a class for an expanded clone.

CDR3 protein: CATGPPVWAGNTIYF; CDR3 DNA: TGTGCCACTGGACCCCCTGTTTGGGCTGGAAACACCATATATTTT; V gene: TRBV19; J gene: TRBJ1-3; D gene: NA; clone size: NA
CDR3 protein: CASSPKAEDYEQYF; CDR3 DNA: TGTGCCAGCAGCCCTAAGGCGGAGGATTACGAGCAGTACTTC; V gene: TRBV5-6; J gene: TRBJ2-7; D gene: NA; clone size: NA
CDR3 protein: CASSSSTSSYNEQFF; CDR3 DNA: TGTGCCAGCAGTTCAAGCACCTCCTCCTACAATGAGCAGTTCTTC; V gene: TRBV6-5; J gene: TRBJ2-1; D gene: NA; clone size: NA
CDR3 protein: CASRIGLAGRSSYEQYF; CDR3 DNA: TGTGCCAGCAGGATTGGACTAGCGGGTAGAAGCTCCTACGAGCAGTACTTC; V gene: TRBV2; J gene: TRBJ2-7; D gene: TRBD2; clone size: NA
CDR3 protein: CASRSSGEGQPQHF; CDR3 DNA: TGTGCCAGCAGGAGCAGCGGGGAGGGCCAGCCCCAGCATTTT; V gene: TRBV6-1; J gene: TRBJ1-5; D gene: NA; clone size: many
CDR3 protein: CASSVRGLAGETQYF; CDR3 DNA: TGTGCCAGCAGCGTCCGGGGACTAGCGGGAGAGACCCAGTACTTC; V gene: TRBV9; J gene: TRBJ2-5; D gene: TRBD2; clone size: NA
CDR3 protein: CASSPTSWGKEKLFF; CDR3 DNA: TGTGCCAGCAGTCCCACCAGTTGGGGGAAAGAAAAACTGTTTTTT; V gene: TRBV28; J gene: TRBJ1-4; D gene: NA; clone size: many
CDR3 protein: CASGPFTISEAFF; CDR3 DNA: TGTGCCAGCGGACCCTTTACCATTTCTGAAGCTTTCTTT; V gene: TRBV28; J gene: TRBJ1-1; D gene: NA; clone size: many
CDR3 protein: CASSKSVYEQYF; CDR3 DNA: TGTGCCAGCAGCAAATCCGTCTACGAGCAGTACTTC; V gene: TRBV28; J gene: TRBJ2-7; D gene: NA; clone size: NA
CDR3 protein: CASSERVLGSSPLHF; CDR3 DNA: TGTGCCAGCAGTGAACGGGTCCTAGGGAGCTCACCCCTCCACTTT; V gene: TRBV2; J gene: TRBJ1-6; D gene: NA; clone size: many
CDR3 protein: CASSSGQASDTQYF; CDR3 DNA: TGCGCCAGCAGCTCGGGACAGGCGAGCGATACGCAGTATTTT; V gene: TRBV5-1; J gene: TRBJ2-3; D gene: TRBD1; clone size: NA
CDR3 protein: CASSRTGGARGYTF; CDR3 DNA: TGTGCCAGCAGCCGGACAGGGGGCGCACGTGGCTACACCTTC; V gene: TRBV14; J gene: TRBJ1-2; D gene: TRBD1; clone size: NA
CDR3 protein: CASSPPTVQETQYF; CDR3 DNA: TGTGCCAGCTCACCACCGACGGTCCAAGAGACCCAGTACTTC; V gene: TRBV18; J gene: TRBJ2-5; D gene: NA; clone size: many
CDR3 protein: CASSRRTGRNEKLFF; CDR3 DNA: TGTGCCAGCAGCCGGCGGACAGGCCGTAATGAAAAACTGTTTTTT; V gene: TRBV3-1; J gene: TRBJ1-4; D gene: TRBD1; clone size: few
CDR3 protein: CASSPPLAGAYEQYF; CDR3 DNA: TGTGCCAGCTCACCACCGCTAGCGGGGGCCTACGAGCAGTACTTC; V gene: TRBV18; J gene: TRBJ2-7; D gene: TRBD2; clone size: NA
CDR3 protein: CASSPGTTNNYGYTF; CDR3 DNA: TGTGCCAGCAGCCCTGGGACAACTAATAACTATGGCTACACCTTC; V gene: TRBV4-2; J gene: TRBJ1-2; D gene: NA; clone size: few
CDR3 protein: CASSEEVTQNQPQHF; CDR3 DNA: TGTGCCAGCAGTGAAGAAGTTACACAGAATCAGCCCCAGCATTTT; V gene: TRBV6-1; J gene: TRBJ1-5; D gene: NA; clone size: many
CDR3 protein: CSAGTGAYNQPQHF; CDR3 DNA: TGCAGTGCCGGGACAGGGGCATACAATCAGCCCCAGCATTTT; V gene: TRBV20-1; J gene: TRBJ1-5; D gene: TRBD1; clone size: many
CDR3 protein: CASSLAGELEAFF; CDR3 DNA: TGTGCCAGCAGCTTAGCTGGTGAGCTGGAAGCTTTCTTT; V gene: TRBV7-6; J gene: TRBJ1-1; D gene: NA; clone size: many
CDR3 protein: CASGLVKPGYGYTF; CDR3 DNA: TGTGCTAGTGGTTTGGTTAAGCCTGGCTATGGCTACACCTTC; V gene: TRBV12-5; J gene: TRBJ1-2; D gene: NA; clone size: many
CDR3 protein: CASGGTSGRNEQFF; CDR3 DNA: TGCGCCAGCGGGGGTACTAGCGGGAGAAATGAGCAGTTCTTC; V gene: TRBV10-1; J gene: TRBJ2-1; D gene: TRBD2; clone size: NA
CDR3 protein: CASGRDPNYGYTF; CDR3 DNA: TGTGCCAGCGGCCGGGACCCTAACTATGGCTACACCTTC; V gene: TRBV2; J gene: TRBJ1-2; D gene: NA; clone size: NA
CDR3 protein: CATSQSGALGNEQFF; CDR3 DNA: TGTGCCACCTCTCAATCGGGCGCGTTGGGCAATGAGCAGTTCTTC; V gene: TRBV24-1; J gene: TRBJ2-1; D gene: NA; clone size: NA
CDR3 protein: CASSFGVGGTQYF; CDR3 DNA: TGTGCCAGCAGTTTTGGAGTGGGAGGGACCCAGTACTTC; V gene: TRBV7-2; J gene: TRBJ2-5; D gene: NA; clone size: NA
CDR3 protein: CASTGPGTDSYEQYF; CDR3 DNA: TGTGCCAGCACTGGTCCCGGGACGGACTCCTACGAGCAGTACTTC; V gene: TRBV6-2/TRBV6-3; J gene: TRBJ2-7; D gene: NA; clone size: once
CDR3 protein: CSASSGNWDNEQFF; CDR3 DNA: TGCAGTGCATCCAGCGGGAATTGGGACAATGAGCAGTTCTTC; V gene: TRBV20-1; J gene: TRBJ2-1; D gene: TRBD2; clone size: many
CDR3 protein: CASSSRRVSTGELFF; CDR3 DNA: TGTGCCAGCAGCTCCCGGAGAGTAAGCACCGGGGAGCTGTTTTTT; V gene: TRBV7-8; J gene: TRBJ2-2; D gene: NA; clone size: many